Following are 27 T cell receptor beta chains from one sample sequenced in a study of shared clonotypes between healthy human individuals. Naive CD8 cells, CD45RO-negative and positively selected for CCR7, excluded terminally differentiated effector memory CD45RA+ cells. The method was immunoSEQ multiplex PCR; TCRdb's version includes in-frame clones alone and lacks a portion of them. The sample lists about 600,000 clones, less than 97% occurring once. Sequencing was carried out using naive CD8+ T cells sorted from blood. Receptors originate from a young woman in good health.

The gene calls are TRBV27 and TRBJ2-1; D unclear. There are 9 residues in the CDR3. Germline V lookup: CDR1 MNHEY, CDR2 SMNVEV (reference sequence). The CDR3 DNA is TGTGCGACCGGTAATGAGCAGTTCTTC. Residues: CATGNEQFF.

The gene calls are TRBV2 and TRBJ2-1; 8 bases match TRBD2. The CDR3 spans 15 residues. V dropped 1 base and J dropped 7; count of bases not matched to a gene: 6. Germline CDR1 and CDR2: SNHLY and FYNNEI. The CDR3 coding sequence is TGTGCCAGCAGTGAAGATTTGCGGGAGGTGAATGAGCAGTTCTTC. Translated: CASSEDLREVNEQFF.

The genes are TRBV7-9 and TRBJ2-1, with D unresolved. Germline CDR1 SEHNR, CDR2 FQNEAQ (reference sequence). V was pared by 1 base and J by 6 bases, with 13 bases between. CDR3 length equals 15 residues. As DNA, the CDR3 is TGTGCCAGCAGCTTAGTGCGCGGACGGATCAATGAGCAGTTCTTC. This translates into CASSLVRGRINEQFF. Using reference TRBV7-9 and TRBJ2-1 for the parts outside the CDR3, the full variable domain is DTGVSQNPRHKITKRGQNVTFRCDPISEHNRLYWYRQTLGQGPEFLTYFQNEAQLEKSRLLSDRFSAERPKGSFSTLEIQRTEQGDSAMYLCASSLVRGRINEQFFGPGTRLTVL.

The CDR3 nucleotides read TGTGCCAGCAGCTTAGAGGCAGGGCTAAGCTCTGGAAACACCATATATTTT. Translating it yields CASSLEAGLSSGNTIYF. The chain recombines TRBV11-2 with TRBJ1-3; weak D call: TRBD1 (5 bases). This CDR3 has 17 amino acids. Between the trimmed V and J ends, which lost 0 bases and 0 bases, there was a span of 12 bases. The germline CDR1 and CDR2 sequences are SGHAT and FQNNGV.

This chain joins TRBV19 and TRBJ1-4; D not certain. In germline, CDR1 is LNHDA, CDR2 SQIVND (reference sequence). There are 17 residues in the CDR3. The V gene lost 3 bases and the J gene lost 8 bases, with 22 bases spanning the gap. In nucleotides, the CDR3 is TGTGCCAGTAGTATGCTAATAATCACCGGGCTGAACGAAAAACTGTTTTTT. Its translation is CASSMLIITGLNEKLFF. Supplemented by reference TRBV19 and TRBJ1-4, the full variable domain reads DGGITQSPKYLFRKEGQNVTLSCEQNLNHDAMYWYRQDPGQGLRLIYYSQIVNDFQKGDIAEGYSVSREKKESFPLTVTSAQKNPTAFYLCASSMLIITGLNEKLFFGSGTQLSVL.

This sequence joins TRBV13 and TRBJ1-1, with a weak D call TRBD1 (5 bases). The CDR3 length is 15 residues. V was pared by 4 bases and J by 6 bases, with 18 bases between. Germline loops: CDR1 PRHDT, CDR2 FYEKMQ (reference sequence). The CDR3 loop reads CASSSPVGEFPEAFF. CDR3 in DNA: TGTGCCAGCAGCTCCCCGGTGGGGGAGTTCCCTGAAGCTTTCTTT. The full variable domain, completed using reference TRBV13 and TRBJ1-1, is AAGVIQSPRHLIKEKRETATLKCYPIPRHDTVYWYQQGPGQDPQFLISFYEKMQSDKGSIPDRFSAQQFSDYHSELNMSSLELGDSALYFCASSSPVGEFPEAFFGQGTRLTVV.

The rearrangement uses TRBV27 and TRBJ1-2, with a tentative D call TRBD1 (5 bases). The CDR3 has 15 residues. The germline V gene encodes CDR1 MNHEY and CDR2 SMNVEV (reference sequence). The V end was cut by 6 bases, the J end by 0 bases, with 14 bases between. CDR3 bases: TGTGCCAGCAGCCCGGGTGGGGGAGCTAACTATGGCTACACCTTC. This translates into CASSPGGGANYGYTF.

The chain has TRBV16 and TRBJ2-1; D gene uncertain. The CDR3 is 15 amino acids. Trimming took 2 bases from V and 6 from J, leaving 14 bases between them. CDR1 and CDR2 (germline): KGHSY, FQNENV. The CDR3 sequence is CASSQTSPTPNEQFF. The CDR3, as DNA: TGTGCCAGCAGCCAAACTTCCCCGACACCCAATGAGCAGTTCTTC. Based on the CDR3 plus reference TRBV16 and TRBJ2-1, the full variable domain is GEEVAQTPKHLVRGEGQKAKLYCAPIKGHSYVFWYQQVLKNEFKFLISFQNENVFDETGMPKERFSAKCLPNSPCSLEIQATKLEDSAVYFCASSQTSPTPNEQFFGPGTRLTVL.

The chain has TRBV7-2 and TRBJ2-7; 10 bases fit TRBD2. The length of the CDR3 is 15 residues. The trim removed 3 bases at V and 2 bases at J, leaving 4 bases unmatched. From germline, CDR1 is SGHTA and CDR2 FQGNSA. The CDR3 DNA is TGTGCCAGCAGCTTGCGGACTAGCGGTACCTACGAGCAGTACTTC. It encodes CASSLRTSGTYEQYF.

This clone appeared once. The chain couples TRBV27 to TRBJ2-3; maybe TRBD1 (6 bases). V gave up 5 bases and J gave up 4 bases, with 10 bases separating them. CDR3 size: 13 residues. Per the germline V gene, CDR1 is MNHEY and CDR2 is SMNVEV (reference sequence). CDR3 sequence: CASSVNRADTQYF. The CDR3 DNA is TGTGCCAGCAGTGTAAACAGGGCAGATACGCAGTATTTT.

The J gene is TRBJ2-1, the V gene TRBV29-1, with D possibly matching TRBD2 (6 bases). Trimming took off 5 bases at V and 5 bases at J, with 13 bases between the two ends. The CDR3 loop spans 13 amino acids. Per the germline V gene, CDR1 is SQVTM and CDR2 is ANQGSEA. CDR3 DNA sequence: TGCAGCGTTCCCAGCGGGCCGAACAATGAGCAGTTCTTC. Its protein product is CSVPSGPNNEQFF.

Points on this clone: One end of the junction does not line up with germline, which may come from a read error. V usage is TRBV7-9 and J usage is TRBJ2-3; 11 nucleotides line up with TRBD2. The CDR3 consists of 18 residues. CDR1 is SEHNR and CDR2 is FQNEAQ in the germline V gene (reference sequence). This CDR3 reads CASSLASGLADSTDTQYF. The CDR3 DNA sequence: TGCGCCAGCAGCTTAGCGTCGGGACTAGCGGATAGCACAGATACGCAGTATTTT.

V is TRBV4-2 and J is TRBJ2-7; 8 positions match TRBD1. Trimming cost V 2 bases and J 5 bases; bases outside gene matches: 5. Per the germline V gene, CDR1 is LGHNA and CDR2 is YNFKEQ. This CDR3 contains 14 residues. CDR3 nucleotide sequence: TGTGCCAGCAGCCAATTTGGACAGGGCCACGAGCAGTACTTC. It translates to CASSQFGQGHEQYF.

CDR3 DNA sequence: TGTGCCAGCTCCTCCGGGGAACAATGGGCTGAAGCTTTCTTT. It yields the protein CASSSGEQWAEAFF. The V call is TRBV27, the J call TRBJ1-1; unclear D gene. Per germline, CDR1 MNHEY and CDR2 SMNVEV (reference sequence). Between the trimmed V and J ends, which lost 8 bases and 6 bases, there was a span of 19 bases. CDR3 length: 14 amino acids.

V and J are TRBV28 and TRBJ2-1; 11 nucleotides align to TRBD2. There are 15 residues in the CDR3. The trim removed 5 bases at V and 9 bases at J, leaving 9 bases unmatched. CDR1 is MDHEN and CDR2 is SYDVKM in the germline V gene. CDR3 loop: CASSLRLAGGGEQFF. CDR3 nucleotides: TGTGCCAGCAGTCTCCGGCTAGCGGGAGGCGGTGAGCAGTTCTTC.

The CDR3 DNA reads as TGTGCCAGCAGCTATAAACCTGGGGCCTACGAGCAGTACTTC. This encodes CASSYKPGAYEQYF. This sequence joins TRBV11-2 and TRBJ2-7; D unclear. Germline CDR1 SGHAT, CDR2 FQNNGV. The CDR3 spans 14 residues. V was cut by 4 bases and J by 2 bases, with 12 bases left in between.

The genes are TRBV27 and TRBJ2-7; possibly TRBD1 for D (6 bases). V was clipped by 8 bases and J by 2 bases, with 13 bases between them. The length of the CDR3 is 13 residues. Per the germline V gene, CDR1 is MNHEY and CDR2 is SMNVEV (reference sequence). This CDR3 is CASGAGQPYEQYF. For the CDR3, the DNA is TGTGCCAGCGGCGCCGGACAGCCCTACGAGCAGTACTTC.

The chain has TRBV28 and TRBJ2-2, with unresolved D. The V end lost 11 bases, the J end lost 5 bases, and 9 bases lay between the germline ends. The V gene's germline CDR1 is MDHEN and CDR2 SYDVKM. The CDR3 loop spans 11 amino acids. The CDR3 is CAGEKTGELFF. CDR3 bases: TGTGCCGGAGAAAAGACCGGGGAGCTGTTTTTT.

J is TRBJ2-3 and V is TRBV9, with TRBD2 matching 7 bases. The CDR3 loop spans 17 amino acids. J gave up 0 bases and V 3 bases, and 10 bases lay outside the gene matches. Germline V gives CDR1 SGDLS, CDR2 YYNGEE. The CDR3 DNA is TGTGCCAGCAGCGGGTTCTTGCCGGGAGGTAGCACAGATACGCAGTATTTT. It codes for CASSGFLPGGSTDTQYF.

The J gene is TRBJ2-7, the V gene TRBV13, with TRBD1 matching over 8 bases. With 5 bases clipped from V and 12 bases from J, the junction kept 15 bases outside the gene matches. The germline gives CDR1 PRHDT, CDR2 FYEKMQ (reference sequence). The CDR3 totals 14 residues. CDR3 residues: CASSPPGQVVGTYF. For the CDR3, the DNA is TGTGCCAGCAGCCCACCGGGACAGGTGGTGGGTACGTACTTC. Supplemented by reference TRBV13 and TRBJ2-7, the full variable domain reads AAGVIQSPRHLIKEKRETATLKCYPIPRHDTVYWYQQGPGQDPQFLISFYEKMQSDKGSIPDRFSAQQFSDYHSELNMSSLELGDSALYFCASSPPGQVVGTYFGPGTRLTVT.

This chain links TRBV29-1 with TRBJ2-3; D is undetermined. The CDR3 runs 12 residues. CDR1 and CDR2 (germline): SQVTM, ANQGSEA. V was shortened by 4 bases and J by 4 bases, with 9 bases between the two germline ends. The CDR3: CSVVGWPDTQYF. The CDR3, as DNA: TGCAGCGTTGTTGGGTGGCCAGATACGCAGTATTTT.

The V gene is TRBV6-5, the J gene TRBJ2-7; the D is unclear. From germline, CDR1 is MNHEY and CDR2 SVGAGI. The CDR3 is 12 amino acids. V was clipped by 6 bases and J by 6 bases, with 12 bases between them. DNA for the CDR3: TGTGCCAGCAGCCGCGGAGTAGGCGAGCAGTACTTC. It specifies CASSRGVGEQYF.

V is TRBV7-2 and J is TRBJ2-7, with D possibly TRBD2 on 6 matching bases. The CDR3 runs to 13 residues. Germline V gene lookup returns CDR1 SGHTA and CDR2 FQGNSA. Trimming took 5 bases from V and 3 from J, leaving 11 bases between them. The CDR3 region is CASSIGTVYEQYF. DNA of the CDR3: TGTGCCAGCAGCATCGGGACTGTCTACGAGCAGTACTTC.

The chain recombines TRBV27 with TRBJ2-7; 9 bases map to TRBD2. The germline CDR1 and CDR2 sequences are MNHEY and SMNVEV (reference sequence). CDR3 length equals 14 residues. V lost 5 bases and J lost 4; bases outside the gene matches: 6. The CDR3 spells CASSVIAGVYEQYF. The DNA of the CDR3 is TGTGCCAGCAGTGTAATAGCGGGAGTTTACGAGCAGTACTTC.

This chain connects TRBV5-6 to TRBJ2-7, with D tentatively TRBD2 (8 bases). The germline CDR1 and CDR2 sequences are SGHDT and YYEEEE. V dropped 1 base and J dropped 2 bases, with 19 bases sitting between them. The CDR3 sequence is 17 residues long. The CDR3 is CASSLLGQPTSAYEQYF. CDR3 DNA: TGTGCCAGCAGCTTGTTGGGACAGCCGACTAGCGCCTACGAGCAGTACTTC.

The CDR3: CTSSQGAGGPFVIPYNEQFF. The CDR3 nucleotides are TGCACCAGCAGCCAAGGGGCGGGAGGGCCTTTCGTAATCCCCTACAATGAGCAGTTCTTC. V gene TRBV1 combines with J gene TRBJ2-1; the DNA was not used to check the table's D call, TRBD2. TRBV1 is flagged as a pseudogene. The CDR3 totals 20 residues.

V and J are TRBV7-9 and TRBJ2-1; possibly TRBD2 for D (6 bases). Trimming left V 5 bases short and J 9 bases short, with 23 bases between. The CDR3 is made up of 16 amino acids. Per the germline V gene, CDR1 is SEHNR and CDR2 is FQNEAQ (reference sequence). CDR3 sequence reads: CASSPKGLTILSEQFF. The DNA of the CDR3 is TGTGCCAGCAGCCCAAAGGGACTGACAATCCTCAGTGAGCAGTTCTTC.